The sequence of this T cell receptor (beta chain) was determined in a study of response to subunit inactivated influenza vaccine. Study-level findings and limits: The authors offered the suggestion that each seasonal influenza vaccination recruits few new T cells.

V dropped 3 bases and J dropped 6 bases, with 8 bases sitting between them. The germline CDR1 and CDR2 sequences are SGHDN and FVKESK. This CDR3 spans 13 amino acids. TCRdb re-called the RT-PCR reads with MiXCR, one entry per CDR3 protein. The table lists approximately 500,000 distinct CDR3 sequences, around a quarter of them singletons, with 2.5% to 3% in the top ten. With regard to this clonotype: As yet, its antigen is unknown.

These same records also appear under a second study, on T cells expressing NK-cell markers. That publication notes: cDNA encoding TCR beta was synthesized via 5'RACE template switching incorporating UMIs. Sorted CD3+CD56+NKG2C+, CD3+CD56+NKG2C- and CD3+CD56-NKG2C+ T-cell subsets were beta-chain profiled. Dominant NKG2C+ clonotype frequencies of 1.0-7.0% of CD8+ T cells were measured in several donors. Among a handful of donors, these clonotypes also ranked first in the CD3+CD56-NKG2C+ fraction.

The sample consisted of CD4+ T cells sorted from PBMCs, taken 11 to 12 days after vaccination. This chain connects TRBV14 to TRBJ2-2; the D is unclear. The source is a man aged 45-60 years who received an inactivated influenza vaccine. CDR3 region: CASSQVKAGELFF. For the CDR3, the DNA is TGTGCCAGCAGCCAGGTTAAAGCCGGGGAGCTGTTTTTT.